The 22 T cell receptor beta chains reported below all come from one sample, sequenced in a study of monozygotic twins with inflammatory bowel disease (dated by TCRdb to between 2018 and 2021). The method was 5' RACE. Data came from an Illumina HiSeq 2500. TCRdb reprocessed the reads and provides one entry for every CDR3 protein sequence; no DNA is given. The sample table gives fewer than 400,000 distinct CDR3 sequences. The ten largest clones take up roughly 5.2% of the sample. The specimen was blood. These receptor sequences come from a human donor with ulcerative colitis or Crohn's disease, or a healthy co-twin of an affected twin (not recorded which).

This sequence joins TRBV14 and TRBJ2-2. Germline V lookup: CDR1 SGHDN, CDR2 FVKESK. The CDR3 is made up of 15 amino acids. The CDR3 reads CASSPGQVEAGELFF.

The chain links TRBV15 to TRBJ1-5. CDR3 size: 16 residues. Per the germline V gene, CDR1 is LNHNV and CDR2 is YYDKDF (reference sequence). The CDR3 region is CATSRAGLGSNQPQHF.

The genes are TRBV5-1 and TRBJ1-1; TCRdb's D call of TRBD1 is untestable without DNA. The CDR3 consists of 15 residues. Looked up from germline, CDR1 is SGHRS and CDR2 is YFSETQ. CDR3 amino acids: CASSSGTGVNTEAFF.

V gene TRBV28 combines with J gene TRBJ1-5; TCRdb lists TRBD1, though no DNA is available to test this call. CDR3 length equals 14 residues. Germline CDR1 reads MDHEN; CDR2 reads SYDVKM. The CDR3 sequence is CASTEGTANQPQHF.

The rearrangement links TRBV7-2 to TRBJ2-1. Germline CDR1 and CDR2: SGHTA and FQGNSA. This CDR3 spans 12 amino acids. The CDR3 loop reads CASSYGVGEQFF.

V is TRBV4-2 and J is TRBJ2-5; the D call of TRBD2 rests on TCRdb alone, since no DNA is present to check it. The CDR3 consists of 19 residues. In germline, CDR1 is LGHNA, CDR2 YNFKEQ. The CDR3 protein is CASSQEPQGTSGRQETQYF.

V gene TRBV9 combines with J gene TRBJ1-2; TCRdb gives TRBD1 as the D gene, but with no DNA this cannot be confirmed. The CDR3 spans 14 residues. CDR1 is SGDLS, CDR2 YYNGEE, per germline. CDR3 sequence reads: CASSLDGTVYGYTF.

CDR3 residues: CASSQGRRSGANVLTF. The chain is built from TRBV4-3 and TRBJ2-6. Germline V gene sequence: CDR1 LGHNA, CDR2 YSLEER. The CDR3 sequence is 16 residues long.

The rearrangement uses TRBV7-9 and TRBJ1-1; absent DNA, TCRdb's TRBD1 call cannot be checked. This CDR3 has 15 amino acids. Germline values: CDR1 SEHNR, CDR2 FQNEAQ (reference sequence). This chain's CDR3 is CASSPRDRVVTEAFF.

The gene calls are TRBV7-2 and TRBJ1-5. CDR3 size: 13 residues. CDR1 is SGHTA, CDR2 FQGNSA, per germline. The CDR3 here is CASSLVRVTPQHF.

V and J are TRBV28 and TRBJ1-5; TCRdb's D call of TRBD1 is untestable without DNA. CDR3 length equals 13 residues. Per germline, CDR1 MDHEN and CDR2 SYDVKM. CDR3 loop: CATTGGAGQPQHF.

The chain employs TRBV24-1 and TRBJ1-5; TCRdb selects TRBD1, and the lack of DNA leaves this call unchecked. The CDR3 is 18 amino acids. Germline CDR1 is KGHDR and CDR2 is SFDVKD. CDR3 loop: CATSDGGQGVGSNQPQHF.

This CDR3 reads CASTAGSSYNSPLHF. V gene TRBV6-1 combines with J gene TRBJ1-6. The CDR3 sequence is 15 residues long. Germline V gives CDR1 MNHNS, CDR2 SASEGT.

The gene calls are TRBV5-1 and TRBJ2-5; the D call of TRBD1 rests on TCRdb alone, since no DNA is present to check it. The germline V gene encodes CDR1 SGHRS and CDR2 YFSETQ. The CDR3 runs to 14 residues. CDR3 residues: CASTPTGGRETQYF.

The CDR3 sequence: CASSSVGRGSRASTDTQYF. The V gene is TRBV7-6, the J gene TRBJ2-3; with no DNA, the TCRdb D assignment of TRBD2 cannot be verified. The CDR3 contains 19 residues. Germline CDR1 reads SGHVS; CDR2 reads FNYEAQ.

The chain links TRBV20-1 to TRBJ2-7; TCRdb picks TRBD2, but there is no DNA to check that call. CDR3 length: 14 amino acids. The germline V gene encodes CDR1 DFQATT and CDR2 SNEGSKA (reference sequence). Here the CDR3 reads CSATAGLDRGEQYF.

This chain's CDR3 is CASSEYLSGEQLF. The chain has TRBV25-1 and TRBJ1-1. The CDR3 contains 13 residues. Looked up from germline, CDR1 is MGHDK and CDR2 is SYGVNS.

The genes are TRBV6-2 or TRBV6-3 and TRBJ1-5; as DNA is missing, the TRBD1 call by TCRdb cannot be tested. Germline V lookup: CDR1 MNHEY, CDR2 SVGEGT. The CDR3 sequence is 14 residues long. Here the CDR3 reads CASSPDRGARPQHF.

This chain joins TRBV6-5 and TRBJ2-1. The germline CDR1 and CDR2 sequences are MNHEY and SVGAGI. The length of the CDR3 is 13 residues. The CDR3 sequence is CASSNGPYNEQFF.

This chain links TRBV6-1 with TRBJ2-2. CDR1 MNHNS and CDR2 SASEGT come from the germline V gene. The CDR3 sequence is 13 residues long. The CDR3 spells CASSEGSGGELFF.

The rearrangement uses TRBV4-2 and TRBJ2-1. The CDR3 loop spans 16 amino acids. Germline assignment: CDR1 LGHNA and CDR2 YNFKEQ. CDR3 residues: CASSQDLTRALYEQFF.

The chain recombines TRBV24-1 with TRBJ1-5. Per germline, CDR1 KGHDR and CDR2 SFDVKD. The CDR3 has 15 amino acids. CDR3 region: CATSDPRLSNQPQHF.